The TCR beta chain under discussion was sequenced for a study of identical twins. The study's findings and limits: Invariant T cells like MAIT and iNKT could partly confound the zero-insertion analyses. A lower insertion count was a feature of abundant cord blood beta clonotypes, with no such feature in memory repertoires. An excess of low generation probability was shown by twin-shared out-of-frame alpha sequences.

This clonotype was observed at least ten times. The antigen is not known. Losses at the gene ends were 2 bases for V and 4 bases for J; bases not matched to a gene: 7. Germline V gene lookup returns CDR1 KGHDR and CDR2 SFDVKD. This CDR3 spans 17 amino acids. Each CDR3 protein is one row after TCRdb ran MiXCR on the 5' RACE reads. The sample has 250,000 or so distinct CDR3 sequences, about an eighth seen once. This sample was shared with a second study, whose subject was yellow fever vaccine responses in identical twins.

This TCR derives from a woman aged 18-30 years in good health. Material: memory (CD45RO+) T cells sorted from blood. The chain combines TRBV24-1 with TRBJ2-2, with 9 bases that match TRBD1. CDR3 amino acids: CATSDSWDREGTGELFF. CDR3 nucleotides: TGTGCCACCAGTGATTCTTGGGACAGGGAGGGCACCGGGGAGCTGTTTTTT.